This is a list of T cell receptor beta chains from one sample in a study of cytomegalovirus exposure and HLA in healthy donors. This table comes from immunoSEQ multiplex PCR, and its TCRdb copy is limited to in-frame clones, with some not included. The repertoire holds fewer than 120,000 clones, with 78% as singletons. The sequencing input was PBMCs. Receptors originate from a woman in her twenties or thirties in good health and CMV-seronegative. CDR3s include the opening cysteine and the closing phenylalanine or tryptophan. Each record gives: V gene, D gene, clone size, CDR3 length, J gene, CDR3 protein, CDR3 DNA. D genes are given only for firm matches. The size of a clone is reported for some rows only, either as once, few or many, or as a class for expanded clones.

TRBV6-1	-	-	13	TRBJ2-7	CASSAAYSYEQYF	TGTGCCAGCAGTGCCGCCTATTCCTACGAGCAGTACTTC
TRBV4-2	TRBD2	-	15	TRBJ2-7	CASSQEASGSYEQYF	TGTGCCAGCAGCCAAGAGGCTAGCGGGTCCTACGAGCAGTACTTC
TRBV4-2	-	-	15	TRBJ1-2	CASSQAEGVNYGYTF	TGTGCCAGCAGCCAAGCTGAGGGGGTAAACTATGGCTACACCTTC
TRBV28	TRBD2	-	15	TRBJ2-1	CASSPQFGRTDEQFF	TGTGCCAGCAGCCCCCAGTTCGGGAGGACTGATGAGCAGTTCTTC
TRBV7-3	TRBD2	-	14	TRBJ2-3	CASSSGGSTDTQYF	TGTGCCAGCAGTTCGGGAGGTAGCACAGATACGCAGTATTTT
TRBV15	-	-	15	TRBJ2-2	CATSYRQPYTGELFF	TGTGCCACCAGCTACCGACAGCCGTACACCGGGGAGCTGTTTTTT
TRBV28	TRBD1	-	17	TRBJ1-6	CASSTSTGLSGSSPLHF	TGTGCCAGCAGCACATCGACAGGGCTCTCGGGATCTTCACCCCTCCACTTT
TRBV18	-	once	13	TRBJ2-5	CASSPISQETQYF	TGTGCCAGCTCACCCATCAGTCAAGAGACCCAGTACTTC
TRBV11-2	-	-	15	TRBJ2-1	CASSRLPGQYNEQFF	TGTGCCAGCAGCCGTTTACCGGGACAATACAATGAGCAGTTCTTC
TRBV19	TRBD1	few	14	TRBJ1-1	CAVGQYELNTEAFF	TGTGCTGTGGGACAGTATGAGCTGAACACTGAAGCTTTCTTT
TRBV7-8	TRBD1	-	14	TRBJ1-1	CASSSPKGQLEAFF	TGTGCCAGCAGCTCCCCAAAGGGACAGCTTGAAGCTTTCTTT
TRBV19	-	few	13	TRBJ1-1	CASNLAPNTEAFF	TGTGCCAGTAATCTGGCACCGAACACTGAAGCTTTCTTT
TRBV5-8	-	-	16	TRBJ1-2	CASNLWGRNHVDGYTF	TGTGCCAGTAACCTGTGGGGGAGGAATCATGTCGATGGCTACACCTTC
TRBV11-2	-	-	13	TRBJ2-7	CASSFGQTYEQYF	TGTGCCAGCAGCTTCGGACAGACCTACGAGCAGTACTTC
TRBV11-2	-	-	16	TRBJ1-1	CASSLIRRALNTEAFF	TGTGCCAGCAGCTTAATCAGGCGGGCTTTGAACACTGAAGCTTTCTTT
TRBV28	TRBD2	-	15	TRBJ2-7	CASRVGGGAVYEQYF	TGTGCCAGCAGAGTGGGCGGGGGGGCTGTCTACGAGCAGTACTTC
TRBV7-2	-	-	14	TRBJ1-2	CASSFDSPNYGYTF	TGTGCCAGCAGCTTCGACAGCCCGAACTATGGCTACACCTTC
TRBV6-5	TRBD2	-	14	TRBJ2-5	CASSLGGVYETQYF	TGTGCCAGCAGTCTCGGGGGGGTCTATGAGACCCAGTACTTC
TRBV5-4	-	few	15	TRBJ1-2	CASSQSSWPNYGYTF	TGTGCCAGCAGCCAATCATCGTGGCCAAACTATGGCTACACCTTC
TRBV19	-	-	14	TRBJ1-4	CASSKRGGDEKLFF	TGTGCCAGTAGTAAGCGGGGGGGCGATGAAAAACTGTTTTTT
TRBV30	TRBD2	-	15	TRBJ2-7	CAWSPGLVAVHEQYF	TGTGCCTGGAGTCCAGGACTAGTGGCAGTCCACGAGCAGTACTTC
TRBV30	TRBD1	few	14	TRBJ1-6	CAWSGDRGRIPLHF	TGTGCCTGGAGCGGGGACAGGGGGCGCATACCCCTCCACTTT
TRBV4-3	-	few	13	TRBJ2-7	CASSQELSYEQYF	TGCGCCAGCAGCCAAGAACTGTCCTACGAGCAGTACTTC
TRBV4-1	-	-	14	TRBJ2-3	CASSQEQVRDTQYF	TGCGCCAGCAGCCAAGAACAGGTCCGGGATACGCAGTATTTT
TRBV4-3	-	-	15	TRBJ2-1	CASSQEYGRPVEQFF	TGCGCCAGCAGCCAAGAGTACGGGAGACCTGTTGAGCAGTTCTTC
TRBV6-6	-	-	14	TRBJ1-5	CASSSGPINQPQHF	TGTGCCAGCAGTTCAGGGCCCATCAATCAGCCCCAGCATTTT
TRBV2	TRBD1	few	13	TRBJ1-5	CASRGQGLQPQHF	TGTGCCAGCAGAGGACAGGGTCTTCAGCCCCAGCATTTT
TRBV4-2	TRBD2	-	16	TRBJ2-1	CASSQAPSGSYNEQFF	TGTGCCAGCAGCCAAGCACCTAGCGGGAGCTACAATGAGCAGTTCTTC
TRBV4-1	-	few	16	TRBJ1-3	CASSQLALSRGNTIYF	TGCGCCAGCAGCCAGCTCGCCCTCTCCAGGGGAAACACCATATATTTT
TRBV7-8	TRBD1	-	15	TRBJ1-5	CASRRTGFGNQPQHF	TGTGCCAGCAGACGGACAGGGTTTGGCAATCAGCCCCAGCATTTT
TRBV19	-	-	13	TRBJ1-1	CASTIGGPTEAFF	TGTGCCAGTACAATCGGAGGGCCCACTGAAGCTTTCTTT
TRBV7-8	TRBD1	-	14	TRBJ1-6	CASSDQDRVSPLHF	TGTGCCAGCAGCGACCAAGACAGGGTTTCACCCCTCCACTTT
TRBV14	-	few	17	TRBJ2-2	CASSQDRVRGIAGELFF	TGTGCCAGCAGCCAAGATCGGGTCCGAGGGATCGCCGGGGAGCTGTTTTTT
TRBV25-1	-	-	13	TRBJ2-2	CASSAQGAGELFF	TGTGCCAGCAGTGCACAGGGAGCCGGGGAGCTGTTTTTT
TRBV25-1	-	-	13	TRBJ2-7	CASSETGRLEQYF	TGTGCCAGCAGTGAGACAGGAAGGTTAGAGCAGTACTTC
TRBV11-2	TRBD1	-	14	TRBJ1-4	CASSPGQGHEKLFF	TGTGCCAGCAGCCCGGGACAGGGGCATGAAAAACTGTTTTTT
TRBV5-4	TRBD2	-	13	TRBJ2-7	CASSPGTTFEQYF	TGTGCCAGCAGCCCCGGGACTACTTTCGAGCAGTACTTC
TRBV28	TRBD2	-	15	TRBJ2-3	CASSKLGLNTDTQYF	TGTGCCAGCAGTAAGTTGGGACTAAACACAGATACGCAGTATTTT
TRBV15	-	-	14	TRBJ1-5	CATSREDSAGPQHF	TGTGCCACCAGCAGAGAGGATAGCGCGGGGCCCCAGCATTTT
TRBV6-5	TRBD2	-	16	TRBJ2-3	CASSYSALAGGDTQYF	TGTGCCAGCAGTTACTCAGCCCTAGCGGGAGGTGATACGCAGTATTTT
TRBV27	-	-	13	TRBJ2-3	CASSWGPTDTQYF	TGTGCCAGCAGTTGGGGGCCCACAGATACGCAGTATTTT
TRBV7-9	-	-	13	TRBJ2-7	CASRSDRSYEQYF	TGTGCCAGCAGGTCAGACAGGAGCTACGAGCAGTACTTC
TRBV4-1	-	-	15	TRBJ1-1	CASRIGGSGTTEAFF	TGCGCCAGCAGGATAGGGGGATCAGGAACCACTGAAGCTTTCTTT
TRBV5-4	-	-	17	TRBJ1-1	CASSLLSGVPMNTEAFF	TGTGCCAGCAGCTTGTTGTCAGGGGTCCCAATGAACACTGAAGCTTTCTTT
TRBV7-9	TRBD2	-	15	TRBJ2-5	CASSLGWGGQETQYF	TGTGCCAGCAGCTTAGGGTGGGGGGGGCAAGAGACCCAGTACTTC
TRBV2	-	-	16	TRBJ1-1	CASSETRTAKNTEAFF	TGTGCCAGCAGCGAGACAAGGACAGCGAAGAACACTGAAGCTTTCTTT
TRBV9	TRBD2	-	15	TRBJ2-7	CASSPSSGLPYEQYF	TGTGCCAGCAGTCCATCTAGCGGATTACCCTACGAGCAGTACTTC
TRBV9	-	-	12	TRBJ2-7	CASSDGVYEQYF	TGTGCCAGCAGCGACGGGGTTTACGAGCAGTACTTC
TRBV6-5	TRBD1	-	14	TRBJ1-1	CASSPDRGNTEAFF	TGTGCCAGCAGTCCAGACAGGGGGAACACTGAAGCTTTCTTT
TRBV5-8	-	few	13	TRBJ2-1	CASSFFEDSTQFF	TGTGCCAGCAGCTTCTTCGAGGACTCCACGCAGTTCTTC
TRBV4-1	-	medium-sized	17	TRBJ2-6	CASSQDEARSGANVLTF	TGCGCCAGCAGCCAAGACGAAGCCCGCTCTGGGGCCAACGTCCTGACTTTC
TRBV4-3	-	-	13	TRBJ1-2	CASSQDPRYGYTF	TGCGCCAGCAGCCAAGACCCGAGATATGGCTACACCTTC
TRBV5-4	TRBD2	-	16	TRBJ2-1	CASSPLTSGRTHEQFF	TGTGCCAGCAGCCCATTAACTAGCGGGAGAACCCATGAGCAGTTCTTC
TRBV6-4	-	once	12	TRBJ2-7	CASSIRGTEQYF	TGTGCCAGCAGTATACGGGGGACCGAGCAGTACTTC
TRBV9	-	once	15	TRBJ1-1	CASSLIPGGTTEAFF	TGTGCCAGCAGCCTAATCCCCGGAGGGACCACTGAAGCTTTCTTT